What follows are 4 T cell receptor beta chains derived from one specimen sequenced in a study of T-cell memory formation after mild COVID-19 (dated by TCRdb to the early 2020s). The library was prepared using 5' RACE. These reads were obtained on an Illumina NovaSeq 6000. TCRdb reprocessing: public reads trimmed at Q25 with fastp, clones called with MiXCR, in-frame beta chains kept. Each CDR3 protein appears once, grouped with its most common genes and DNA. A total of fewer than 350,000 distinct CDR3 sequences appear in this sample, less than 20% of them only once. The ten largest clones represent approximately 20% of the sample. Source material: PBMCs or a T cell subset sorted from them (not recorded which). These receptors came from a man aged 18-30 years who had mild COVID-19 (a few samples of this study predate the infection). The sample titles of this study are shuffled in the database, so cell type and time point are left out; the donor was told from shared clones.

The CDR3 coding sequence is TGTGCCAGCAGTCCACAGGGCGTTGGCGAAAAACTGTTTTTT. The encoded protein is CASSPQGVGEKLFF. The V gene is TRBV12-3 or TRBV12-4, the J gene TRBJ1-4; perhaps TRBD1 as D (6 bases). The CDR3 runs 14 residues. Trimming pared 5 bases from V and 8 bases from J, leaving 15 bases between.

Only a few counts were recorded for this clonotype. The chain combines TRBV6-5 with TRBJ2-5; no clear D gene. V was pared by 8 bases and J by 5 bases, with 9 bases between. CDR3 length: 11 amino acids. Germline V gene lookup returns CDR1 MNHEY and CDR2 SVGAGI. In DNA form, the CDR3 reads TGTGCCAGCCGGACCCTCGAGACCCAGTACTTC. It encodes CASRTLETQYF.

CDR3 amino acids: CASRKSVDRQETQYF. CDR3 sequence (DNA): TGTGCCAGCAGAAAAAGCGTGGACAGGCAAGAGACCCAGTACTTC. The chain uses TRBV7-6 and TRBJ2-5, with 7 bases that match TRBD1. Germline trimming cut 6 bases from V and 2 bases from J; bases unmatched to any gene: 9. This CDR3 has 15 amino acids. CDR1 and CDR2 from the germline V gene are SGHVS and FNYEAQ. Looking up the rest from reference TRBV7-6 and TRBJ2-5 gives the full variable domain: GAGVSQSPRYKVTKRGQDVALRCDPISGHVSLYWYRQALGQGPEFLTYFNYEAQQDKSGLPNDRFSAERPEGSISTLTIQRTEQRDSAMYRCASRKSVDRQETQYFGPGTRLLVL.

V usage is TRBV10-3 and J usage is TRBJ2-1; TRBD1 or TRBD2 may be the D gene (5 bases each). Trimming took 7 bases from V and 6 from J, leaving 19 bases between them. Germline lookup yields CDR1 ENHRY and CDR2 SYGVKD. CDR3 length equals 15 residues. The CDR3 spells CAINDRDGVLNEQFF. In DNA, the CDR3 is TGTGCCATCAATGACCGGGACGGAGTACTCAATGAGCAGTTCTTC.